These 10 T cell receptor beta chains were all obtained from the same sample, sequenced in a study of tumor-infiltrating lymphocytes in primary liver carcinoma. Germline DNA was extracted alongside blood RNA, which was obtained from unsorted whole blood. A constant-region primer served to make TCR beta cDNA from roughly 540 ng total RNA. Three nested multiplex PCR rounds, a slightly modified ARM-PCR method, built the TCR beta libraries. Use of TRBV1-TRBV30 forward primers with a C-beta reverse primer characterized the first two PCR rounds, which lasted nine to eleven cycles each. TCRdb re-called the multiplex PCR reads with MiXCR, one entry per CDR3 protein. The table records hundreds of thousands of distinct CDR3 sequences, 45% to 70% of them present only once. The material sequenced was peripheral blood. Every receptor here comes from a young woman with primary liver carcinoma and hepatitis B virus infection.

This sequence joins TRBV7-8 and TRBJ2-7; possible D gene TRBD2, 5 bases. The V gene's germline CDR1 is SGHVS and CDR2 FQNEAQ. CDR3 length: 15 amino acids. With 5 bases removed from V and 1 base from J, the gap between germline ends came to 15 bases. For the CDR3, the DNA is TGTGCCAGCAGCCCCCAGCACGGAGGATCCTACGAGCAGTACTTC. The encoded protein is CASSPQHGGSYEQYF. The whole variable domain, remainder taken from reference TRBV7-8 and TRBJ2-7, is GAGVSQSPRYKVAKRGQDVALRCDPISGHVSLFWYQQALGQGPEFLTYFQNEAQLDKSGLPSDRFFAERPEGSVSTLKIQRTQQEDSAVYLCASSPQHGGSYEQYFGPGTRLTVT.

This clonotype was picked up many times. V is TRBV11-2 and J is TRBJ2-1, with 9 bases matching TRBD2. J gave up 4 bases and V 5 bases, and 9 bases lay outside the gene matches. This CDR3 has 16 residues. Germline-derived CDR1 and CDR2 are SGHAT and FQNNGV. DNA of the CDR3: TGTGCCAGCAGCATGACTAGCGGTAACTCTTACAATGAGCAGTTCTTC. Its protein is CASSMTSGNSYNEQFF.

The chain is built from TRBV14 and TRBJ1-3; D is unclear. Trimming pared 4 bases from V and 4 bases from J, leaving 11 bases between. From germline, CDR1 is SGHDN and CDR2 FVKESK. CDR3 length: 14 residues. The CDR3 region is CASSLMSYGNTIYF. As DNA, the CDR3 is TGTGCCAGCAGCCTAATGAGTTACGGAAACACCATATATTTT.

Only a few counts were recorded for this clonotype. The gene calls are TRBV10-1 and TRBJ2-7; 9 nucleotides match TRBD2. Germline V gene data show CDR1 as WNHNN and CDR2 as SYGVQD (reference sequence). The J segment lost 3 bases and the V segment lost 3 bases, leaving 3 bases of the junction unmatched. This CDR3 contains 14 residues. CDR3 DNA sequence: TGCGCCAGCAGTGAAGGCGGGAGGGGCTACGAGCAGTACTTC. This translates into CASSEGGRGYEQYF.

This clonotype was seen repeatedly, ten times or more. The V and J genes are TRBV12-3 or TRBV12-4 and TRBJ2-1; the D call may be TRBD1 or TRBD2 (5 bases each). The V and J ends lost 8 bases and 8 bases respectively, with 19 bases between them. The CDR3 consists of 14 residues. For the CDR3, the DNA is TGTGCCAGCGGGGACCGGACTCGCCCGCATGAGCAGTTCTTC. This encodes CASGDRTRPHEQFF.

On this clonotype itself: The junction departs from germline at one end; a sequencing error may be responsible. The chain carries TRBV11-3 and TRBJ2-4; 9 bases match TRBD1. Germline V CDR1 and CDR2: SGHNT, YENEEA. The CDR3 consists of 16 residues. The CDR3 DNA follows: TGCGCCAGCAGCTTAACGGGACAGGGTGCCCACAACATTCAGTACTTC. This codes for CASSLTGQGAHNIQYF.

A word on this clonotype: The missing conserved phenylalanine or tryptophan at the end of this CDR3 makes a read error likely. This rearrangement joins TRBV12-3 or TRBV12-4 to TRBJ1-1; D unresolved. The CDR3 contains 14 residues. CDR3: CTSSLGTLNTEAFL. Here the CDR3 DNA reads TGTACCAGCAGTTTGGGCACATTGAACACTGAAGCTTTCTTA.

Regarding this clonotype: A much more abundant neighbour one base away suggests this may be a read error. This rearrangement joins TRBV12-3 or TRBV12-4 to TRBJ1-1; D perhaps matches TRBD1 (6 bases). CDR3 length equals 14 residues. V was trimmed by 7 bases and J by 5 bases, leaving 17 bases between them. CDR3 protein: CASTLRGAETEAFF. The CDR3 region has the DNA TGTGCCAGCACCTTGAGGGGGGCAGAGACTGAAGCTTTCTTT.

Note on this clonotype: A much larger clone lies a single base off, so this may be a read error. The chain uses TRBV6-2 or TRBV6-3 and TRBJ1-2; tentatively, D is TRBD1 (6 bases). The CDR3 covers 15 residues. The germline gives CDR1 MNHEY, CDR2 SVGEGT. The CDR3 bases are TGTGTCAGCAGGGATACCGGGACAAGAGGCTATGGCTACACCTTC. Residues: CVSRDTGTRGYGYTF.

With regard to this clonotype: The junction and the germline gene differ at one end; a read error may be behind it. V usage is TRBV12-3 or TRBV12-4 and J usage is TRBJ2-7; TRBD1 aligns across 10 bases. The CDR3 totals 16 residues. CDR3 DNA: TGTGCCTGCAGCTCAGGGCCGGGACAGGGGTACAACGAGCAGTACTTC. The encoded protein is CACSSGPGQGYNEQYF.